The 4 T cell receptor beta chains below all came from one sample that was sequenced in a study of beta chain features in type 1 diabetes. Study findings and constraints: Moderate yet significant TCRB CDR3 shortening was seen in Type 1 diabetes patients in all four CD4+ subsets.

Expressed TCRB transcripts were sequenced because the isolated RNA had all been reverse transcribed beforehand. Sequenced by immunoSEQ multiplex PCR; TCRdb stores in-frame clones only, minus some. The table includes hundreds of thousands of clones, 13% detected once. No antigen has been identified for these receptors. Source material: naive CD4+ T cells from blood. These receptors originate from a man between 18 and 35 years old with type 1 diabetes.

This chain links TRBV10-2 with TRBJ1-3, with a weak D call TRBD1 (6 bases). CDR3 length: 17 residues. The germline V gene encodes CDR1 WSHSY and CDR2 SAAADI. V was pared by 5 bases and J by 0 bases, with 17 bases between. CDR3 nucleotides: TGCGCCAGCAGTCAGGGACAAACCTTGAGCTCTGGAAACACCATATATTTT. This sequence encodes CASSQGQTLSSGNTIYF.

The J gene is TRBJ1-5, the V gene TRBV30; no firm D call. This CDR3 has 17 residues. The V end lost 1 base, the J end lost 1 base, and 17 bases lay between the germline ends. Looked up from germline, CDR1 is GTSNPN and CDR2 is SVGIG (reference sequence). The CDR3 loop reads CAWSATRTSRSNQPQHF. The DNA for the CDR3 is TGTGCCTGGAGTGCAACACGGACCTCGAGGAGCAATCAGCCCCAGCATTTT.

This clone showed up just a few times. The gene calls are TRBV10-1 and TRBJ2-1; D unclear. The V and J ends lost 4 bases and 2 bases respectively, with 6 bases between them. Germline values: CDR1 WNHNN, CDR2 SYGVQD (reference sequence). The CDR3 contains 13 residues. CDR3 DNA: TGCGCCAGCAGTGCCCAGACCTACAATGAGCAGTTCTTC. Amino acids: CASSAQTYNEQFF.

The rearrangement uses TRBV6-6 and TRBJ1-2; possible D gene TRBD1, 6 bases. Germline CDR1 reads MNHNY; CDR2 reads SVGAGI (reference sequence). V was trimmed by 7 bases and J by 7 bases, leaving 13 bases between them. This CDR3 is built from 12 residues. CDR3 bases: TGTGCCAGCACCGAAAACAGGGTTGGCTACACCTTC. As protein: CASTENRVGYTF.